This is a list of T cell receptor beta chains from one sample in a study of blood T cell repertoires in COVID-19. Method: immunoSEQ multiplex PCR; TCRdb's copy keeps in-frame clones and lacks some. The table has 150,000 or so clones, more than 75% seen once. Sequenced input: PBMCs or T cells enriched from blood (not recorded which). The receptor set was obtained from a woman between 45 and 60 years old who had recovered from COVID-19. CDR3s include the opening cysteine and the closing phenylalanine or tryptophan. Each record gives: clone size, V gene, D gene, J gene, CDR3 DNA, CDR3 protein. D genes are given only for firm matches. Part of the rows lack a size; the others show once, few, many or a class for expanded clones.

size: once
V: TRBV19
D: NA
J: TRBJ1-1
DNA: TGTGCCAGTAGTAAACTACAGGGTGTACACACTGAAGCTTTCTTT
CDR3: CASSKLQGVHTEAFF

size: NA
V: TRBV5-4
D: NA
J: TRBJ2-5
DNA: TGTGCCAGCAGCTTCGGGGAAGAGACCCAGTACTTC
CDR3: CASSFGEETQYF

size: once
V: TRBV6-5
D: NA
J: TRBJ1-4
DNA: TGTGCCAGCAAAAGTGCGGGGTGGGCGGGTGAAAAACTGTTTTTT
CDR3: CASKSAGWAGEKLFF

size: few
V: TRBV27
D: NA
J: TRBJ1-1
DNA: TGTGCCAGCAGTTTTCCCGGGGGGTCTGAAGCTTTCTTT
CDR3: CASSFPGGSEAFF

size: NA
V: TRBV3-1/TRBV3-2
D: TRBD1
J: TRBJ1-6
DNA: TGTGCCAGCAGCCCCCCGGGACAGGGCTCACCCCTCCACTTT
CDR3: CASSPPGQGSPLHF

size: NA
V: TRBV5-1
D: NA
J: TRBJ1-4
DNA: TGCGCCAGCAGCTTGGCCGGGGGGCGGACTAATGAAAAACTGTTTTTT
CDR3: CASSLAGGRTNEKLFF

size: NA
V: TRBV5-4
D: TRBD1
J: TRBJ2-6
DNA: TGTGCCAGCAGCTTGGCGGGACAGGGGATATCTGGGGCCAACGTCCTGACTTTC
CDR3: CASSLAGQGISGANVLTF

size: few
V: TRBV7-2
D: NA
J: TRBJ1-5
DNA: TGTGCCAGCAGCTTAAGGAGGGAGTCCAATCAGCCCCAGCATTTT
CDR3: CASSLRRESNQPQHF

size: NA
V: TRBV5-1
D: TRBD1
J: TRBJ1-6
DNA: TGCGCCAGCAGCCCCGACAGGGCCGGGGATTCACCCCTCCACTTT
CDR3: CASSPDRAGDSPLHF

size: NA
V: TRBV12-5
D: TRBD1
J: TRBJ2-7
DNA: TGTGCTAGTGGTTATACAGGGGCCGCGCGTAACTACGAGCAGTACTTC
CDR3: CASGYTGAARNYEQYF

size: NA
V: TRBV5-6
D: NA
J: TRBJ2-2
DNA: TGTGCCAGCAGCTTGACAGGGACCGGGGAGCTGTTTTTT
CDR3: CASSLTGTGELFF

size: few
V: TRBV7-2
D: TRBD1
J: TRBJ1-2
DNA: TGTGCCAGCAGCGGCAGGGGGAACTATGGCTACACCTTC
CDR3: CASSGRGNYGYTF

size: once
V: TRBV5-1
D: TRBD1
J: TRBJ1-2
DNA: TGCGCCAGCAGCTTGGGACAGGGGAATCCCTATGGCTACACCTTC
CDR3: CASSLGQGNPYGYTF

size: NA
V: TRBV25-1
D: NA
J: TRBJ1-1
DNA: TGTGCCAGCAGTGATTTCGCAGGGCTAAAAGCTTTCTTT
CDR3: CASSDFAGLKAFF

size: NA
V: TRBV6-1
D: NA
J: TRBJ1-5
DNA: TGTGCCAGCAGTGAAGCGCGCATAAATCCTTATCAGCCCCAGCATTTT
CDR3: CASSEARINPYQPQHF

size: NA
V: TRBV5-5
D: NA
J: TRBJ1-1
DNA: TGTGCCAGCAGCTTTGGATCAGGGACTGAAGCTTTCTTT
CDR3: CASSFGSGTEAFF